This T cell receptor beta chain was captured by sequencing in a study of cytomegalovirus exposure and HLA in healthy donors (TCRdb year 2017). In the study overall: A later analysis indicated that the 120 or so validation repertoires were generated on the platform also employed for the roughly 730 repertoires of the first cohort. Along with the approximately 700-subject first cohort, a separate validation cohort of 120 different subjects was used. The study combined high-throughput TCR immunosequencing, statistical association of individual TCRs with disease status, and machine learning to predict cytomegalovirus infection status. The study aimed to test whether signatures of past pathogen exposure could be identified by cataloging public T cell receptors.

Remarks on this clone: The specificity of this receptor is unknown. No quality values exist for individual bases; no much larger clone is one base distant.

Donors formed part of the validation cohort, which comprised 95 to 150 subjects and was distinct from the first cohort of under 850 subjects. The library was built by means of the immunoSEQ multiplex PCR assay. The paper's processing steps were these. A statistical classification framework was developed to diagnose cytomegalovirus status using the catalog of TCR beta chain sequences. The table was pulled from immuneACCESS by TCRdb, which kept in-frame rearrangements only. Such tables lose some clones; where checked, under half of the loss comes from unresolved V genes, and the rest has no known cause. D and trimming were read from the DNA, whereas the V and J calls and clone size are those reported in that table. Within this sample are tens of thousands of clones, with 96% of them counted one time only. About 4.6% of the sample is in the top ten clones. Overall study outcomes, separate from this receptor: It was suggested by the authors that the approach could potentially be generalized to other disease states and immunological phenotypes. Most TCR sequences were seen in very few donors, while some public TCRs were found in many individuals. The validation cohort had no HLA typing available for a later analysis, so co-occurrence within that cohort was assessed over all 120 or so repertoires. In vitro tests confirmed that a few of the cytomegalovirus-associated TCR beta chains recognize cytomegalovirus antigens. In a later analysis, TCRs clustered in the first cohort were found to also tend to co-occur in the 110 or so validation repertoires, with about 93% of cluster scores above 0. Cytomegalovirus status was reported to be diagnosed by the classifier with high specificity and sensitivity in both the original and validation cohorts. The study gave a list of some 150 TCR beta chains associated with cytomegalovirus.

The germline V gene encodes CDR1 SGHRS and CDR2 YFSETQ. The junction carries 10 bases between V and J, which are trimmed by 7 bases and 8 bases respectively. The CDR3, from cysteine to phenylalanine, totals 11 residues. The DNA shown is the 33-base CDR3, in frame from base 1. The specimen was PBMCs. The receptor comes from a woman aged 18-29 years in good health and CMV-seropositive. This receptor chain uses TRBV5-1 and TRBJ2-1; the D gene remains uncertain. The DNA sequence reads TGCGCCAGCTCGTCGGTGGATGAGCAGTTCTTC. This is translated as CASSSVDEQFF.